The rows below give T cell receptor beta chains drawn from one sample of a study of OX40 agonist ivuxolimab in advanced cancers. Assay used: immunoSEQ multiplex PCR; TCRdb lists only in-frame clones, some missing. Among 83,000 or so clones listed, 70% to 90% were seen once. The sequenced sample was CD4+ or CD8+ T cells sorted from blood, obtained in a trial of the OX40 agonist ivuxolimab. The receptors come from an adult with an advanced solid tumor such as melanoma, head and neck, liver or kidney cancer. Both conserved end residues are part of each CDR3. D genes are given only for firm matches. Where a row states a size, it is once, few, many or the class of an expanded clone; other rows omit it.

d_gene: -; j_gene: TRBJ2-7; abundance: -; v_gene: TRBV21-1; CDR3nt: TGTGCCAGCAGCAAAAGGAACGGGGACACCTACGAGCAGTACTTC; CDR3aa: CASSKRNGDTYEQYF
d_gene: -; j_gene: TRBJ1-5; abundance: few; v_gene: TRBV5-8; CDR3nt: TGTGCCAGCAGCTTGAAGTTTGGACAGCCCCAGCATTTT; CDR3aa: CASSLKFGQPQHF
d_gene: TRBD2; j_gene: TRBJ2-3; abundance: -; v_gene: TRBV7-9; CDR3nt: TGTGCCAGCAGCTCCAGGGGGACTAGCGTTACAGATACGCAGTATTTT; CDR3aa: CASSSRGTSVTDTQYF
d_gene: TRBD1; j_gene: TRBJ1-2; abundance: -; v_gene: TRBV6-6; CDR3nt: TGTGCCAGCAGTTACTCCGTCGGACAGGGTAAAGGCTACACCTTC; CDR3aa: CASSYSVGQGKGYTF
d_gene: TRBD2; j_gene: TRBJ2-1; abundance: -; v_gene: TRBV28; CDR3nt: TGTGCCAGCCCTCCAGCCGGGCTAGCGGGGGGGCTTGAGCAGTTCTTC; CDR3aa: CASPPAGLAGGLEQFF
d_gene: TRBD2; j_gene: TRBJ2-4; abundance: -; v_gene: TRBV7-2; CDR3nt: TGTGCCAGCAGCTTAGAAGGACTAGCGGAGACTCTAGCCAAAAACATTCAGTACTTC; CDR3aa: CASSLEGLAETLAKNIQYF
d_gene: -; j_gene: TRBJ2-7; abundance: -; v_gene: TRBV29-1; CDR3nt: TGCAGCGTTGCGTCGCGACATTCCCACGAGCAGTACTTC; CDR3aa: CSVASRHSHEQYF
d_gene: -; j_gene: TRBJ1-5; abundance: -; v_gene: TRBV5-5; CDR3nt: TGTGCCAGCAGTTCACAGACGGGGAATCAGCCCCAGCATTTT; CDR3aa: CASSSQTGNQPQHF
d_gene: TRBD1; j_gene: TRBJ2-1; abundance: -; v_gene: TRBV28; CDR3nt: TGTGCCAGCAGTATCTCGGGACAGGGGGGAGGCAATGAGCAGTTCTTC; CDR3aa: CASSISGQGGGNEQFF
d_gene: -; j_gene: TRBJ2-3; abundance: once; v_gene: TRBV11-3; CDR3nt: TGTGCCAGCGGACGAGGGGGGGCCACAGATACGCAGTATTTT; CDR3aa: CASGRGGATDTQYF
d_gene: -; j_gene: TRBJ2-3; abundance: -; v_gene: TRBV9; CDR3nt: TGTGCCAGCAGCTCAGACATCAGTGACGGCACAGATACGCAGTATTTT; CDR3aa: CASSSDISDGTDTQYF
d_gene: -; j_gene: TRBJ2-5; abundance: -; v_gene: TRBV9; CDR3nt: TGTGCCAGCAGCGTAGACGGGTTTTCAGAGACCCAGTACTTC; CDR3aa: CASSVDGFSETQYF
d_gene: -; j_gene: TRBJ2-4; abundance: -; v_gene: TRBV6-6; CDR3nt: TGTGCCAGCAGGCAGGGGATTGGAACCAAAAACATTCAGTACTTC; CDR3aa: CASRQGIGTKNIQYF
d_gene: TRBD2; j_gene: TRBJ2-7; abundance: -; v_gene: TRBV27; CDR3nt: TGTGCCAGCAGTCCCAGCGGGGGAGGCTACGAGCAGTACTTC; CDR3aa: CASSPSGGGYEQYF
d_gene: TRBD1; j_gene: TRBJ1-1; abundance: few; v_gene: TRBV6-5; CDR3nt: TGTGCCAGCAGTTCCGGGGACAGGCGATTGAACACTGAAGCTTTCTTT; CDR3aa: CASSSGDRRLNTEAFF
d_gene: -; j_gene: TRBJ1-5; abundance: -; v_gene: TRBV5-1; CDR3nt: TGCGCCAGCAGCAGGGGGGATGACGAGCCCCAGCATTTT; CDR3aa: CASSRGDDEPQHF
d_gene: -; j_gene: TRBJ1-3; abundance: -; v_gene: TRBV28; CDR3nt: TGTGCCAGCAGTTCAACAGGATCGGCTGGAAACACCATATATTTT; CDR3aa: CASSSTGSAGNTIYF
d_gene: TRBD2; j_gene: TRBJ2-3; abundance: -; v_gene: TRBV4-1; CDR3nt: TGCGCCAGCAGCCAAGATGGCGGGGGGGCCTGGGGAGATACGCAGTATTTT; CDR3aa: CASSQDGGGAWGDTQYF
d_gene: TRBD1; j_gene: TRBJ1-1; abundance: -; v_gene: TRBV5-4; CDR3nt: TGTGCCAGCAGTTCGGACAGGTACTTCACTGAAGCTTTCTTT; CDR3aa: CASSSDRYFTEAFF
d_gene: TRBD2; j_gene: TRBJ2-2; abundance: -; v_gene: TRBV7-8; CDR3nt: TGTGCCAGCAGCCGACTGGCGGGCGGGAGTTACACCGGGGAGCTGTTTTTT; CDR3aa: CASSRLAGGSYTGELFF
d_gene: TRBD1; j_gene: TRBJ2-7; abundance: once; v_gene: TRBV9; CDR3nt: TGTGCCAGCAGCGGACAGGGTGCCTACGAGCAGTACTTC; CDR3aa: CASSGQGAYEQYF
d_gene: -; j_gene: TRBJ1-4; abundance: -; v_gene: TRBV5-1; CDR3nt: TGCGCCAGCAGCTTGGGGGTATCTAATGAAAAACTGTTTTTT; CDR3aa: CASSLGVSNEKLFF
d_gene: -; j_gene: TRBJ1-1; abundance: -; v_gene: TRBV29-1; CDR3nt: TGCAGCGCAGGAAGGCAGAACACTGAAGCTTTCTTT; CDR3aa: CSAGRQNTEAFF
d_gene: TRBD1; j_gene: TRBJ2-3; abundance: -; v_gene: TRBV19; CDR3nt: TGTGCCAGTAGTATAGTGACAGGGCCAAGCACAGATACGCAGTATTTT; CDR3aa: CASSIVTGPSTDTQYF
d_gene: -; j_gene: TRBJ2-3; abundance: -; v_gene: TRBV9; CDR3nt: TGTGCCAGCAGCGTAGTCGGCAATGGGGCAGATACGCAGTATTTT; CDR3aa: CASSVVGNGADTQYF
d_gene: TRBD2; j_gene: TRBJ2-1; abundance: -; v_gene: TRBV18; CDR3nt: TGTGCCAGCTCACCCCCACTAGCGGGAGGCGATGAGCAGTTCTTC; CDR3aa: CASSPPLAGGDEQFF
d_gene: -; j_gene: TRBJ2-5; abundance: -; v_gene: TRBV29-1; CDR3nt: TGCAGCGCCCTACCGGGGACTCAGGAGACCCAGTACTTC; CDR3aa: CSALPGTQETQYF
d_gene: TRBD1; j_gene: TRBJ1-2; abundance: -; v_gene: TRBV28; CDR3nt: TGTGCCAGCAGATCACAGGGGAGCTATGGCTACACCTTC; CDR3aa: CASRSQGSYGYTF
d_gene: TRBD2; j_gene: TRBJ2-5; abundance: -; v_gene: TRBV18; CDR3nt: TGTGCCAGCTCACCAGGAGGGCGGGGGAGAGAGACCCAGTACTTC; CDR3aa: CASSPGGRGRETQYF
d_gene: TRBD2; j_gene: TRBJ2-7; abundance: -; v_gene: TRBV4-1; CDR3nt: TGCGCCAGCAGCCAACCTAGCGGGAGATTCTACGAGCAGTACTTC; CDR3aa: CASSQPSGRFYEQYF
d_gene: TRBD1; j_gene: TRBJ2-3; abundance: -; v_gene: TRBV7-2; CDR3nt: TGTGCCAGCAGCTTATTCGGGACAGGTACCACAGATACGCAGTATTTT; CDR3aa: CASSLFGTGTTDTQYF
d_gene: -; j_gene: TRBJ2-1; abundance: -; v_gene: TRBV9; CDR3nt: TGTGCCAGCAGCCCCAGAGGAGGAAACTCCTACAATGAGCAGTTCTTC; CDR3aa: CASSPRGGNSYNEQFF
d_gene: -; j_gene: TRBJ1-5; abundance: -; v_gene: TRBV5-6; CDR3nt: TGTGCCAGCAGCTTTGCGGGGACTTCCCAAACGCCCCAGCATTTT; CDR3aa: CASSFAGTSQTPQHF
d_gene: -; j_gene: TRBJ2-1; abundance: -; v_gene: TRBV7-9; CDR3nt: TGTGCCAGCAGCCCAGAAGGGGGAGTACACAATGAGCAGTTCTTC; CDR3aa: CASSPEGGVHNEQFF
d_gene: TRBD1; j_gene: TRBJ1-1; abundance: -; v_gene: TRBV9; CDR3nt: TGTGCCAGCAGCGCCCGGGACAGGGTCACTGAAGCTTTCTTT; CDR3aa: CASSARDRVTEAFF
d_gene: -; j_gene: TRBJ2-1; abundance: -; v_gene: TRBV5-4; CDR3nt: TGTGCCAGCAGCGCGAGGGACGGGCCCAGGGGGTTCTTC; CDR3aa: CASSARDGPRGFF
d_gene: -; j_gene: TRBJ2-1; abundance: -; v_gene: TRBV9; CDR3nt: TGTGCCAGCAGGTCTTTGGGGGCGGACAATGAGCAGTTCTTC; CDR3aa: CASRSLGADNEQFF
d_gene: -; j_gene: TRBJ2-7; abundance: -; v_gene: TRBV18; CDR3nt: TGTGCCAGCTCACGTAAACCAACAGGGTGGTACGAGCAGTACTTC; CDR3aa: CASSRKPTGWYEQYF
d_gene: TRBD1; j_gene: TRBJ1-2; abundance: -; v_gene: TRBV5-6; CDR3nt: TGTGCCAGCAGTCAGGGACAGATCTATGGCTACACCTTC; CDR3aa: CASSQGQIYGYTF
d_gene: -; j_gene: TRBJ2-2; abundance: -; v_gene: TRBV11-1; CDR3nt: TGTGCCAGCAGCTTATTAGAGGCTAGCGCCAGGAGGGGGGAGCTGTTTTTT; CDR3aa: CASSLLEASARRGELFF
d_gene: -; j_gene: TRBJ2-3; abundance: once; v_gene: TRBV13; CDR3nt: TGTGCCAGCAGCCCCTACACAGATACGCAGTATTTT; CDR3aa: CASSPYTDTQYF
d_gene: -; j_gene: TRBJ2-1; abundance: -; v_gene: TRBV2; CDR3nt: TGTGCCAGCCAGGGGTACAATGAGCAGTTCTTC; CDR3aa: CASQGYNEQFF
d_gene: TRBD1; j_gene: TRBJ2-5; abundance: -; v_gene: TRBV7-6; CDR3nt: TGTGCCAGCAGCTCGGACAGGAAAGAGACCCAGTACTTC; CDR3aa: CASSSDRKETQYF
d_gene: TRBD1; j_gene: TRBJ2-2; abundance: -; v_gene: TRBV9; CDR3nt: TGTGCCAGCAGCGCCTTAGGGGGACAGGCCCCCGGGGAGCTGTTTTTT; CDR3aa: CASSALGGQAPGELFF
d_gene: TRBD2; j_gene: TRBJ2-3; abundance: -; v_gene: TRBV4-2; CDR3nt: TGTGCCAGCAGCCAAGCCGGGACTAGCGGGGGGGCAGATACGCAGTATTTT; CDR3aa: CASSQAGTSGGADTQYF
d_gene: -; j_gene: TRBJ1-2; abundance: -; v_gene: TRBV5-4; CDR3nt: TGTGCCAGCAGCTGGGGGGGGAGACTGGGAAACTATGGCTACACCTTC; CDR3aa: CASSWGGRLGNYGYTF
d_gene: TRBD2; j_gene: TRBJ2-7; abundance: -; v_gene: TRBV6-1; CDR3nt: TGTGCCAGCAGTCAAACTAGCGGGAGAGGCGAGCAGTACTTC; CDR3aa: CASSQTSGRGEQYF
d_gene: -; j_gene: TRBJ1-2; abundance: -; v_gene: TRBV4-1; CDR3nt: TGCGCCAGCAGTCGAATCGTTACACCGGACAGTTTTAACTATGGCTACACCTTC; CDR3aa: CASSRIVTPDSFNYGYTF
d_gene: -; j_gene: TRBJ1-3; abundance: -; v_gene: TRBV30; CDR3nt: TGTGCCTGGAGTGTACCGGGGACGGGAAACACCATATATTTT; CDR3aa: CAWSVPGTGNTIYF
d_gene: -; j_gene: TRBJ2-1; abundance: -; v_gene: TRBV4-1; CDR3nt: TGCGCCAGCAGCCAAGATCCTCGGGACGGGATTGAGCAGTTCTTC; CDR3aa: CASSQDPRDGIEQFF